A single sample gave rise to the 31 T cell receptor beta chains below, sequenced in a study of cytomegalovirus exposure and HLA in healthy donors. The assay was immunoSEQ multiplex PCR, and TCRdb's table has in-frame clones only and misses some. The table has 170,000 or so clones, roughly 84% seen once. Sequencing was carried out using PBMCs. The source is a woman aged 18 to 35 in good health and CMV-seropositive.

V is TRBV5-1 and J is TRBJ1-2; tentatively, D is TRBD1 (5 bases). Germline V gene data show CDR1 as SGHRS and CDR2 as YFSETQ. V lost 1 base and J 4 bases, leaving 8 bases between the germline ends. The CDR3 is made up of 13 amino acids. The CDR3 sequence: CASSLRQGYGYTF. The CDR3 DNA reads as TGCGCCAGCAGCTTGAGGCAGGGCTATGGCTACACCTTC.

Here the CDR3 reads CASDSGTGGMYEQYF. The CDR3 region has the DNA TGTGCCAGCGATTCCGGGACAGGGGGAATGTACGAGCAGTACTTC. V is TRBV6-1 and J is TRBJ2-7; 11 bases are shared with TRBD1. The CDR3 is 15 amino acids. From germline, CDR1 is MNHNS and CDR2 SASEGT. Losses at the gene ends were 8 bases for V and 4 bases for J; bases not matched to a gene: 10.

This chain uses TRBV7-9 with TRBJ2-1, with a possible D match to TRBD1 (5 bases). The CDR3 length is 14 residues. Deletions cut 3 bases from V and 7 bases from J, with 13 bases between. Germline V gives CDR1 SEHNR, CDR2 FQNEAQ (reference sequence). CDR3 region: CASSFVRQTNEQFF. The CDR3 region has the DNA TGTGCCAGCAGCTTCGTTCGACAGACAAATGAGCAGTTCTTC.

The rearrangement links TRBV5-1 to TRBJ1-1; D possibly corresponds to TRBD1 (5 bases). Trimming left V 1 base short and J 0 bases short, with 16 bases between. The CDR3 runs 17 residues. The germline V gene encodes CDR1 SGHRS and CDR2 YFSETQ. The CDR3 region has the DNA TGCGCCAGCAGCTTGTACGTGCAGGGAACGATGAACACTGAAGCTTTCTTT. It specifies CASSLYVQGTMNTEAFF.

Comment on this clone: This could be a read error, since a much larger clone is one nucleotide away. The V and J genes are TRBV7-6 and TRBJ2-3; D possibly corresponds to TRBD2 (5 bases). Trimming stripped 5 bases from V and 3 bases from J, with 6 bases between. Germline assignment: CDR1 SGHVS and CDR2 FNYEAQ. The length of the CDR3 is 12 residues. CDR3 sequence reads: CASSGGTDTQYF. The CDR3 coding sequence is TGTGCCAGCAGCGGCGGGACAGATACGCAGTATTTT.

V usage is TRBV4-1 and J usage is TRBJ1-2, with unresolved D. The ends were cut back, 4 bases at V and 4 bases at J, with 16 bases in the middle. The CDR3 has 15 amino acids. Germline loops: CDR1 MGHRA, CDR2 YSYEKL. The CDR3 region has the DNA TGCGCCAGCAGCCCCTTCCCCCGGGTGGGCTATGGCTACACCTTC. Protein sequence: CASSPFPRVGYGYTF.

This clone was counted between two and nine times. The chain has TRBV19 and TRBJ1-5; TRBD1 agrees at 7 bases. Germline lookup yields CDR1 LNHDA and CDR2 SQIVND (reference sequence). This CDR3 is 14 amino acids long. Trimming at V came to 9 bases and at J to 2 bases, leaving 7 bases not matched to a gene. CDR3 sequence reads: CASNPTGGNQPQHF. In DNA form, the CDR3 reads TGTGCCAGCAATCCTACAGGGGGCAATCAGCCCCAGCATTTT.

The count of this clone is one. The J gene is TRBJ1-5, the V gene TRBV6-6; maybe TRBD1 (6 bases). Per germline, CDR1 MNHNY and CDR2 SVGAGI (reference sequence). V was shortened by 5 bases and J by 1 base, with 6 bases between the two germline ends. CDR3 length: 13 amino acids. This chain's CDR3 is CASSRGSNQPQHF. CDR3 nucleotide sequence: TGTGCCAGCAGTAGGGGGAGCAATCAGCCCCAGCATTTT.

V gene TRBV5-6 combines with J gene TRBJ1-3; tentative D call: TRBD1 (6 bases). The germline CDR1 and CDR2 sequences are SGHDT and YYEEEE. This CDR3 comprises 18 residues. Deletions cut 5 bases from V and 2 bases from J, with 23 bases between. CDR3 nucleotide sequence: TGTGCCAGCAGTTCTCTTATAGGACAGAATGTTGCTGGAAACACCATATATTTT. Its translation is CASSSLIGQNVAGNTIYF.

This clone was detected a few times. The chain carries TRBV18 and TRBJ1-2; 8 bases are a match to TRBD1. The germline gives CDR1 KGHSH, CDR2 LQKENI. The J segment lost 8 bases and the V segment lost 4 bases, leaving 6 bases of the junction unmatched. CDR3 length equals 13 residues. This CDR3 reads CASSQGGQGGYTF. The CDR3 nucleotides read TGTGCCAGCTCACAGGGAGGACAGGGCGGCTACACCTTC.

The chain has TRBV6-1 and TRBJ1-2, with TRBD1 matching over 7 bases. CDR1 MNHNS and CDR2 SASEGT come from the germline V gene. The CDR3 has 11 amino acids. The V and J ends lost 6 bases and 7 bases, in that order; junction bases with no gene match: 2. CDR3 sequence: CASRSGGGYTF. CDR3 sequence (DNA): TGTGCCAGCAGATCAGGGGGTGGCTACACCTTC.

The genes are TRBV4-1 and TRBJ2-1, with 7 bases fitting TRBD2. In germline, CDR1 is MGHRA, CDR2 YSYEKL. The CDR3 length is 12 residues. The J segment lost 12 bases and the V segment lost 0 bases, leaving 2 bases of the junction unmatched. CDR3 nucleotide sequence: TGCGCCAGCAGCCAAGATGGCGGGGGGCAGTTCTTC. Its translation: CASSQDGGGQFF.

The sample holds one count of this clone. The chain uses TRBV4-2 and TRBJ2-5; D perhaps matches TRBD2 (5 bases). Germline V gives CDR1 LGHNA, CDR2 YNFKEQ. V shed 1 base and J shed 5 bases, with 8 bases lying between them. The CDR3 sequence is 13 residues long. CDR3 nucleotide sequence: TGTGCCAGCAGCCAAGGAGGGTCGGAGACCCAGTACTTC. Translating gives CASSQGGSETQYF.

J is TRBJ1-1 and V is TRBV9; 8 positions match TRBD1. The germline gives CDR1 SGDLS, CDR2 YYNGEE. V shed 0 bases, J shed 4 bases, and the junction held 8 bases outside the gene matches. The CDR3 spans 16 residues. As DNA, the CDR3 is TGTGCCAGCAGCGTAGGGGCAGGGGGCGCGGCCACTGAAGCTTTCTTT. Translation gives CASSVGAGGAATEAFF.

The V call is TRBV29-1, the J call TRBJ2-2; D possibly corresponds to TRBD1 (6 bases). Germline CDR1 and CDR2: SQVTM and ANQGSEA. The CDR3 runs 14 residues. Trimming left V 6 bases short and J 2 bases short, with 13 bases between. This CDR3 reads CSVGRDTNTGELFF. The CDR3 nucleotides are TGCAGCGTAGGCCGGGACACCAACACCGGGGAGCTGTTTTTT.

CDR3 region: CASSSEGAGTIYF. CDR3 DNA: TGTGCCAGCAGCTCTGAGGGGGCAGGCACCATATATTTT. This sequence joins TRBV7-2 and TRBJ1-3; 7 bases agree with TRBD1. The germline CDR1 and CDR2 sequences are SGHTA and FQGNSA. This CDR3 spans 13 amino acids. The V and J ends lost 4 bases and 9 bases, in that order; junction bases with no gene match: 6.

The gene calls are TRBV7-9 and TRBJ2-1; perhaps TRBD1 as D (6 bases). V lost 5 bases to trimming and J lost 3 bases, with 11 bases between them. The germline gives CDR1 SEHNR, CDR2 FQNEAQ (reference sequence). The length of the CDR3 is 14 residues. This CDR3 is CASSLGTHYNEQFF. In DNA form, the CDR3 reads TGTGCCAGCAGCCTTGGGACACACTACAATGAGCAGTTCTTC.

J is TRBJ1-1 and V is TRBV4-3; D call uncertain. The CDR3 contains 13 residues. The germline V and J ends were trimmed by 3 bases and 5 bases, with 10 bases remaining between them. Per germline, CDR1 LGHNA and CDR2 YSLEER. The CDR3 loop reads CASSQERGTEAFF. DNA for the CDR3: TGCGCCAGCAGCCAGGAAAGAGGGACTGAAGCTTTCTTT.

CDR3 DNA: TGTGCCAGCAGAGACAGGGGCGCGGGTAATGAAAAACTGTTTTTT. It is translated as CASRDRGAGNEKLFF. V usage is TRBV6-1 and J usage is TRBJ1-4, with 8 bases that match TRBD1. Per germline, CDR1 MNHNS and CDR2 SASEGT. The CDR3 length is 15 residues. Germline trimming cut 6 bases from V and 4 bases from J; bases unmatched to any gene: 7.

Only a few counts were recorded for this clone. Here the CDR3 DNA reads TGTGCCAGCAGTCTTACCTACGAGCAGTACTTC. Amino acids: CASSLTYEQYF. This sequence joins TRBV7-2 and TRBJ2-7; D uncertain. This CDR3 is built from 11 residues. The germline V gene encodes CDR1 SGHTA and CDR2 FQGNSA. Trimming removed 6 bases at V and 2 bases at J, with 5 bases between.

The chain carries TRBV2 and TRBJ2-3, with 8 bases lining up with TRBD2. V lost 7 bases to trimming and J lost 5 bases; unmatched junction nucleotides: 11. The CDR3 contains 15 residues. Per the germline V gene, CDR1 is SNHLY and CDR2 is FYNNEI. The CDR3 coding sequence is TGTGCCAGCAAGTTGGACGGGGGGGCCCTAGATACGCAGTATTTT. This sequence encodes CASKLDGGALDTQYF.

This clone has a handful of counts. V usage is TRBV6-7 and J usage is TRBJ1-2; no firm D call. TRBV6-7 is given ORF status, its function remaining uncertain. This CDR3 has 12 amino acids. V dropped 6 bases and J dropped 4 bases, with 9 bases sitting between them. Written as DNA, the CDR3 is TGTGCCAGCAGAACAGTTGTCTATGGCTACACCTTC. Translation: CASRTVVYGYTF.

The gene calls are TRBV18 and TRBJ2-1; 12 bases are a match to TRBD2. The germline V gene encodes CDR1 KGHSH and CDR2 LQKENI. This CDR3 contains 16 residues. V lost 1 base to trimming and J lost 10 bases; unmatched junction nucleotides: 8. In nucleotides, the CDR3 is TGTGCCAGCTCACCACTGCTAGCGGGGGGGCCAGGAGAGCAGTTCTTC. Translated: CASSPLLAGGPGEQFF.

The sample holds a few counts of this clone. The chain has TRBV2 and TRBJ1-4; 8 nucleotides line up with TRBD1. Per the germline V gene, CDR1 is SNHLY and CDR2 is FYNNEI. Trimming at V came to 6 bases and at J to 11 bases, leaving 8 bases not matched to a gene. The CDR3 sequence is 13 residues long. The CDR3 here is CASRSRTGTKLFF. The CDR3, as DNA: TGTGCCAGCAGAAGCAGGACAGGGACGAAACTGTTTTTT.

The gene calls are TRBV5-1 and TRBJ2-5; D is possibly TRBD1 (6 bases). Between the trimmed V and J ends, which lost 5 bases and 3 bases, there was a span of 17 bases. CDR3 length equals 15 residues. CDR1 and CDR2 (germline): SGHRS, YFSETQ. The CDR3 sequence: CASRQGGEGEETQYF. CDR3 bases: TGCGCCAGCAGACAAGGGGGAGAAGGGGAAGAGACCCAGTACTTC.

The chain uses TRBV5-6 and TRBJ2-7; TRBD1 matches 7 bases. This CDR3 comprises 14 residues. Trimming at V came to 4 bases and at J to 3 bases, leaving 7 bases not matched to a gene. The germline CDR1 and CDR2 sequences are SGHDT and YYEEEE. The CDR3 DNA follows: TGTGCCAGCAGCAATCTGGGGACAGACTACGAGCAGTACTTC. This translates into CASSNLGTDYEQYF.

This clone was detected only once. The gene calls are TRBV7-3 and TRBJ2-5; 11 bases are a match to TRBD2. Per the germline V gene, CDR1 is SGHTA and CDR2 is FQGTGA. With 5 bases clipped from V and 5 bases from J, the junction kept 4 bases outside the gene matches. This CDR3 spans 14 amino acids. CDR3 loop: CASSPTSGAETQYF. The CDR3 coding sequence is TGTGCCAGCAGCCCGACTAGCGGGGCGGAGACCCAGTACTTC.

This clone was found a few times. The chain links TRBV6-5 to TRBJ2-2; D gene ambiguous. CDR3 length equals 10 residues. With 10 bases removed from V and 8 bases from J, the gap between germline ends came to 8 bases. Germline V CDR1 and CDR2: MNHEY, SVGAGI. The CDR3 coding sequence is TGTGCCAACCCCCTAGGGGAGCTGTTTTTT. Translating gives CANPLGELFF.

This clone appeared once. The CDR3 protein is CASSLGDRGPYGYTF. Here the CDR3 DNA reads TGCGCCAGCAGCTTGGGGGACAGGGGGCCGTATGGCTACACCTTC. The chain uses TRBV5-1 and TRBJ1-2; 12 bases agree with TRBD1. Germline values: CDR1 SGHRS, CDR2 YFSETQ. This CDR3 contains 15 residues. V shed 0 bases, J shed 5 bases, and the junction held 2 bases outside the gene matches.

In DNA, the CDR3 is TGTGCCAGCAGTGAAAGATGGACTCTCAGGAATCAGCCCCAGCATTTT. Its translation: CASSERWTLRNQPQHF. The rearrangement links TRBV6-1 to TRBJ1-5; D is unresolved. The CDR3 spans 16 residues. Trimming pared 2 bases from V and 4 bases from J, leaving 15 bases between. Germline loops: CDR1 MNHNS, CDR2 SASEGT.

This rearrangement joins TRBV5-1 to TRBJ2-3; 7 bases align to TRBD1. Germline-derived CDR1 and CDR2 are SGHRS and YFSETQ. This CDR3 has 16 amino acids. Germline trimming cut 0 bases from V and 2 bases from J; bases unmatched to any gene: 6. The CDR3 coding sequence is TGCGCCAGCAGCTTGGAAGGACAGGCCCTCACAGATACGCAGTATTTT. Translation gives CASSLEGQALTDTQYF.